Shown below are 26 T cell receptor beta chains from a single sample sequenced in a study of blood T cell repertoires in COVID-19. Generated by immunoSEQ multiplex PCR, the TCRdb table keeps only in-frame clones and is missing some. The data show roughly 200,000 clones, around nine tenths seen once. Sequenced material: peripheral blood. All receptors derive from a man aged 45-65 years with COVID-19, enrolled during active disease.

The chain has TRBV5-4 and TRBJ1-2; no definite D call. The germline gives CDR1 SGHNT, CDR2 YYREEE (reference sequence). The V end was cut by 0 bases, the J end by 1 base, with 7 bases between. CDR3 size: 14 residues. CDR3: CASSLVEVNYGYTF. The CDR3 DNA is TGTGCCAGCAGCTTGGTAGAGGTTAACTATGGCTACACCTTC.

This chain uses TRBV7-2 with TRBJ1-4, with a possible D match to TRBD1 (5 bases). Germline V gene lookup returns CDR1 SGHTA and CDR2 FQGNSA. The CDR3 is 15 amino acids. The V end lost 4 bases, the J end lost 4 bases, and 13 bases lay between the germline ends. The DNA of the CDR3 is TGTGCCAGCAGCTCCCCCTCAGGGCGTAATGAAAAACTGTTTTTT. Translating it yields CASSSPSGRNEKLFF.

The CDR3: CASSQEGLLAGITDTQYF. The CDR3 DNA sequence: TGTGCCAGCAGCCAAGAGGGTCTGCTAGCGGGAATAACAGATACGCAGTATTTT. The chain has TRBV3-1 (or the pseudogene TRBV3-2) and TRBJ2-3, with 9 positions matching TRBD2. The CDR3 totals 18 residues. V dropped 0 bases and J dropped 3; count of bases not matched to a gene: 10. Germline V lookup: CDR1 LGHDT, CDR2 YNNKEL (reference sequence).

The chain combines TRBV19 with TRBJ1-4, with unresolved D. The CDR3 totals 12 residues. V was cut by 4 bases and J by 7 bases, with 7 bases left in between. Per the germline V gene, CDR1 is LNHDA and CDR2 is SQIVND (reference sequence). The CDR3 region is CASSTQSEKLFF. In DNA, the CDR3 is TGTGCCAGTAGTACACAGTCTGAAAAACTGTTTTTT.

The rearrangement links TRBV10-3 to TRBJ1-6; 9 nucleotides line up with TRBD1. CDR3 length: 17 residues. Unmatched junction bases numbered 14, after V lost 5 bases and J lost 9 bases. Germline values: CDR1 ENHRY, CDR2 SYGVKD. CDR3 residues: CAISPTDPGTGTSPLHF. CDR3 nucleotides: TGTGCCATCAGTCCCACCGACCCCGGGACAGGGACTTCACCCCTCCACTTT.

The V gene is TRBV19, the J gene TRBJ2-7, with D perhaps TRBD1 (6 bases). V was pared by 3 bases and J by 4 bases, with 13 bases between. Germline assignment: CDR1 LNHDA and CDR2 SQIVND (reference sequence). The CDR3 is 14 amino acids. The CDR3: CASSIFGQIYEQYF. The CDR3 DNA follows: TGTGCCAGTAGTATCTTCGGACAGATTTACGAGCAGTACTTC.

The rearrangement uses TRBV19 and TRBJ1-2; tentative D call: TRBD1 (5 bases). The ends were cut back, 3 bases at V and 6 bases at J, with 23 bases in the middle. CDR3 length equals 17 residues. Germline V lookup: CDR1 LNHDA, CDR2 SQIVND (reference sequence). CDR3 nucleotide sequence: TGTGCCAGTAGTATGGTCGCAGGGCGAGGTCTCGCGGATGGCTACACCTTC. Protein product: CASSMVAGRGLADGYTF.

DNA of the CDR3: TGCAGCGTTGGGGGACTAGCGGGGATCTACGAGCAGTACTTC. Amino acid sequence: CSVGGLAGIYEQYF. The rearrangement links TRBV29-1 to TRBJ2-7; 13 nucleotides align to TRBD2. V was pared by 4 bases and J by 3 bases, with 3 bases of the junction left unmatched. Germline V lookup: CDR1 SQVTM, CDR2 ANQGSEA. This CDR3 contains 14 residues.

The V gene is TRBV3-1 (or the pseudogene TRBV3-2), the J gene TRBJ1-1, with 8 bases fitting TRBD1. Trimming removed 1 base from V and 7 bases from J; junction bases left unmatched: 5. This CDR3 has 14 amino acids. CDR1 and CDR2 from the germline V gene are LGHDT and YNNKEL (reference sequence). Here the CDR3 reads CASSQAGGYGEAFF. The CDR3 bases are TGTGCCAGCAGCCAAGCAGGGGGCTATGGTGAAGCTTTCTTT.

The CDR3 coding sequence is TGTGCCAGTGATCGCACAGGGGGCAGAGCTTTCTTT. Translating it yields CASDRTGGRAFF. V usage is TRBV11-2 and J usage is TRBJ1-1; TRBD1 agrees at 9 bases. The CDR3 runs to 12 residues. V dropped 9 bases and J dropped 10; count of bases not matched to a gene: 9. The germline V gene encodes CDR1 SGHAT and CDR2 FQNNGV.

The V and J genes are TRBV6-6 and TRBJ1-1; 8 bases align to TRBD1. The CDR3 totals 15 residues. Germline V gene lookup returns CDR1 MNHNY and CDR2 SVGAGI (reference sequence). V trimming: 2 bases; J trimming: 7 bases; junction bases outside the gene matches: 9. In nucleotides, the CDR3 is TGTGCCAGCAGTTACGGGTTTGACAGGGGCGGTGAAGCTTTCTTT. Translating it yields CASSYGFDRGGEAFF.

The J gene is TRBJ2-7, the V gene TRBV6-6; the match to TRBD2 covers 10 bases. There are 15 residues in the CDR3. CDR1 and CDR2 (germline): MNHNY, SVGAGI (reference sequence). Losses at the gene ends were 6 bases for V and 2 bases for J; bases not matched to a gene: 7. This CDR3 is CASSRRAGGTYEQYF. The CDR3 DNA follows: TGTGCCAGCAGCCGAAGAGCGGGAGGGACCTACGAGCAGTACTTC.

V gene TRBV30 combines with J gene TRBJ2-7, with D possibly being TRBD1 (5 bases). The CDR3 totals 13 residues. Germline values: CDR1 GTSNPN, CDR2 SVGIG (reference sequence). V was shortened by 3 bases and J by 2 bases, with 11 bases between the two germline ends. DNA of the CDR3: TGTGCCTGGAGGCAGGGAATTACCTACGAGCAGTACTTC. It encodes CAWRQGITYEQYF.

J is TRBJ2-7 and V is TRBV6-6, with 8 bases lining up with TRBD1. V shed 0 bases and J 2 bases; nucleotides not matched to a gene: 3. Germline CDR1 and CDR2: MNHNY and SVGAGI (reference sequence). This CDR3 is 15 amino acids long. The CDR3: CASSYSDRGTYEQYF. The DNA of the CDR3 is TGTGCCAGCAGTTACTCTGACAGGGGAACCTACGAGCAGTACTTC.

The chain carries TRBV4-3 and TRBJ1-2; 10 bases align to TRBD1. Trimming took 0 bases from V and 10 from J; bases not matched to a gene: 11. The CDR3 covers 16 residues. Germline CDR1 reads LGHNA; CDR2 reads YSLEER. The CDR3 sequence: CASSQETGGAGMDYTF. CDR3 nucleotides: TGCGCCAGCAGCCAAGAGACAGGGGGCGCTGGGATGGACTACACCTTC.

The rearrangement links TRBV9 to TRBJ1-5; 7 nucleotides align to TRBD1. CDR3 length: 15 residues. V lost 3 bases and J lost 1; bases outside the gene matches: 4. CDR1 SGDLS and CDR2 YYNGEE come from the germline V gene. The CDR3 loop reads CASSAGTESNQPQHF. Written as DNA, the CDR3 is TGTGCCAGCAGCGCTGGGACAGAGAGCAATCAGCCCCAGCATTTT.

This sequence joins TRBV24-1 and TRBJ1-2, with TRBD1 identical over 7 bases. CDR3 length: 15 residues. Germline CDR1 KGHDR, CDR2 SFDVKD. Trimming cost V 4 bases and J 7 bases; bases outside gene matches: 11. The DNA for the CDR3 is TGTGCCACCAGTGAGCCCAGGGGGACCTCCGTTGGCTACACCTTC. Translated, it gives CATSEPRGTSVGYTF.

J is TRBJ1-2 and V is TRBV24-1; no reliable D call. The germline V and J ends were trimmed by 3 bases and 3 bases, with 10 bases remaining between them. CDR1 and CDR2 (germline): KGHDR, SFDVKD. CDR3 length equals 14 residues. CDR3 protein: CATSDPGVDYGYTF. The CDR3 DNA follows: TGTGCCACCAGTGATCCGGGTGTCGACTATGGCTACACCTTC.

V and J are TRBV29-1 and TRBJ2-1, with 7 bases aligning to TRBD2. The CDR3 is 15 residues long. Looked up from germline, CDR1 is SQVTM and CDR2 is ANQGSEA. With V trimmed by 6 bases and J by 3 bases, 11 bases remained unmatched. The CDR3 DNA sequence: TGCAGCGTCGCCAGACTAGCAGACGTCTACAATGAGCAGTTCTTC. Residues: CSVARLADVYNEQFF.

In its sample, this clone was seen a few times. This sequence joins TRBV5-4 and TRBJ1-3; TRBD1 matches at 8 bases. Looked up from germline, CDR1 is SGHNT and CDR2 is YYREEE (reference sequence). The length of the CDR3 is 15 residues. The J segment lost 0 bases and the V segment lost 4 bases, leaving 3 bases of the junction unmatched. CDR3 bases: TGTGCCAGCAGCCAAGACAGGGGCTCTGGAAACACCATATATTTT. Encoded protein: CASSQDRGSGNTIYF.

This chain joins TRBV12-3 or TRBV12-4 and TRBJ1-2; D not resolved. V was trimmed by 7 bases and J by 8 bases, leaving 11 bases between them. The CDR3 is 11 residues long. The CDR3: CASTSGWGYTF. Written as DNA, the CDR3 is TGTGCCAGCACCTCCGGGTGGGGCTACACCTTC.

V usage is TRBV6-5 and J usage is TRBJ1-4; the match to TRBD1 covers 8 bases. This CDR3 region has 15 residues. Germline V gives CDR1 MNHEY, CDR2 SVGAGI. After removal of 10 bases from V and 7 bases from J, the junction contained 14 bases not matched to a gene. DNA for the CDR3: TGTGCCACCAAGGACTCGACAGGGGTCGGTGAAAAACTGTTTTTT. Translation gives CATKDSTGVGEKLFF.

The V and J genes are TRBV5-6 and TRBJ2-3, with 10 bases aligning to TRBD2. The CDR3 has 17 amino acids. CDR1 and CDR2 (germline): SGHDT, YYEEEE. The trim removed 1 base at V and 2 bases at J, leaving 7 bases unmatched. CDR3 residues: CASSLSGLAAYTDTQYF. In DNA form, the CDR3 reads TGTGCCAGCAGCTTGAGCGGACTAGCGGCTTACACAGATACGCAGTATTTT.

This clone occurred once. The V call is TRBV5-4, the J call TRBJ1-2; 7 positions match TRBD1. With V trimmed by 0 bases and J by 4 bases, 6 bases remained unmatched. Germline lookup yields CDR1 SGHNT and CDR2 YYREEE (reference sequence). The length of the CDR3 is 15 residues. DNA for the CDR3: TGTGCCAGCAGCTTGGAGGGGACAGAGCGCTATGGCTACACCTTC. Protein sequence: CASSLEGTERYGYTF.

The chain carries TRBV7-8 and TRBJ2-7, with 15 bases fitting TRBD2. CDR1 SGHVS and CDR2 FQNEAQ come from the germline V gene. The CDR3 is 21 amino acids. V shed 3 bases and J 2 bases; nucleotides not matched to a gene: 17. CDR3 residues: CASSLGGTSGRRVGAPYEQYF. The DNA of the CDR3 is TGTGCCAGCAGCTTGGGAGGGACTAGCGGGAGGAGAGTAGGGGCTCCCTACGAGCAGTACTTC. The full variable domain, with the rest looked up from reference TRBV7-8 and TRBJ2-7, is GAGVSQSPRYKVAKRGQDVALRCDPISGHVSLFWYQQALGQGPEFLTYFQNEAQLDKSGLPSDRFFAERPEGSVSTLKIQRTQQEDSAVYLCASSLGGTSGRRVGAPYEQYFGPGTRLTVT.

This rearrangement joins TRBV19 to TRBJ2-1; no clear D. V was cut by 4 bases and J by 8 bases, with 6 bases left in between. Germline assignment: CDR1 LNHDA and CDR2 SQIVND (reference sequence). CDR3 length equals 11 residues. CDR3 in DNA: TGTGCCAGTAGTACCCGAGATGAGCAGTTCTTC. This codes for CASSTRDEQFF.